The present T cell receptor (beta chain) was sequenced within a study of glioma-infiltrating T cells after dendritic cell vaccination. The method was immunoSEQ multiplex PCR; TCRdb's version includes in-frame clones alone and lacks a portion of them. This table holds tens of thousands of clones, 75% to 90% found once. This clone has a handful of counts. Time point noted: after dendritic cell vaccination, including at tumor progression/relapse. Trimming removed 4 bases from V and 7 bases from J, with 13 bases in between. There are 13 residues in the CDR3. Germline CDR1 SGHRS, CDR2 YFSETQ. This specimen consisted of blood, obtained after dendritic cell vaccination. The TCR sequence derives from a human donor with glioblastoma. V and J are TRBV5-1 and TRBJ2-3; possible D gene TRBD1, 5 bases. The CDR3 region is CASSPLGAHTQYF. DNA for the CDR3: TGCGCCAGCAGCCCGCTTGGGGCTCATACGCAGTATTTT.